This TCR beta chain was retrieved from a study of T cell clonotyping in hematopoietic cell transplantation. The study, taken as a whole, reports: Pathologically expanded recipient clonotypes increased progressively from day 30 to day 180 as diversity fell.

Germline V gene lookup returns CDR1 WSHSY and CDR2 SAAADI. The CDR3 has 13 residues. V was pared by 3 bases and J by 8 bases, with 13 bases between. Turning to this clone: Its antigen is unidentified.

Sequencing used immunoSEQ multiplex PCR; TCRdb keeps in-frame clones, though not all of them. The table includes about 5,100 clones, around 70% detected once. This chain connects TRBV10-2 to TRBJ1-2; no definite D call. This receptor was identified in a female patient aged 50-59 years who had an allogeneic stem cell transplant, so the T cells may come from the graft donor. Some clones in this sample may be carry-over from other donors' samples. The starting material was PBMCs, obtained 100 days after allogeneic stem cell transplant. The CDR3 coding sequence is TGCGCCAGCAGTGAAACAGCTGGCGGGGGCTACACCTTC. Translating gives CASSETAGGGYTF.